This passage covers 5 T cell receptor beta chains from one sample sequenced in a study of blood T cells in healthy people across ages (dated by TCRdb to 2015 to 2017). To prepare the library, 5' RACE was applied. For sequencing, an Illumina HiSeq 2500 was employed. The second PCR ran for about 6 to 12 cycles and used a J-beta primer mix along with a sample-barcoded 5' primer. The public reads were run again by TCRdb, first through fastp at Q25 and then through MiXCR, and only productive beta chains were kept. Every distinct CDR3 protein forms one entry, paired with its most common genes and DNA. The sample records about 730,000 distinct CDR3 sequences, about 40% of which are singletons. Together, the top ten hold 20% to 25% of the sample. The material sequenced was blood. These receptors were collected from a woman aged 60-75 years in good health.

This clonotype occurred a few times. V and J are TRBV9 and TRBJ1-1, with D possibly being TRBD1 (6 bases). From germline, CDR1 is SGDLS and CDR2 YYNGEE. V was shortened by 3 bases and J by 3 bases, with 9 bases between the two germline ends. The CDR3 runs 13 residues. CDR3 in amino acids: CASSAQGYTEAFF. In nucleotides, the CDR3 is TGTGCCAGCAGCGCACAGGGTTACACTGAAGCTTTCTTT.

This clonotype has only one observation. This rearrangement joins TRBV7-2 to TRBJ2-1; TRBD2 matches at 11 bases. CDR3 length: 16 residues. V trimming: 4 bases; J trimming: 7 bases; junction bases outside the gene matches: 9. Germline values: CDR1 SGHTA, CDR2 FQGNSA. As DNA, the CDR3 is TGTGCCAGCAGCTCTAAAACTAGCGGGGGAGGGAATGAGCAGTTCTTC. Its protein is CASSSKTSGGGNEQFF.

In DNA form, the CDR3 reads TGTGCCAGCAGCCGGGGACAGCACACTGAAGCTTTCTTT. The encoded protein is CASSRGQHTEAFF. The chain has TRBV12-3 or TRBV12-4 and TRBJ1-1; 7 nucleotides line up with TRBD1. J lost 3 bases, V lost 6 bases, and 4 bases had no gene match. The CDR3 totals 13 residues.

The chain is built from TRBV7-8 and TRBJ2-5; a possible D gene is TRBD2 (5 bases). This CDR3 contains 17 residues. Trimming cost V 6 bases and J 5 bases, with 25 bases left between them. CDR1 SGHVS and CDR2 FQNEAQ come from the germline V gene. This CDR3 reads CASRFSGPGGRCETQYF. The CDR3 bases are TGTGCCAGCAGGTTCTCCGGCCCAGGCGGGCGCTGCGAGACCCAGTACTTC.

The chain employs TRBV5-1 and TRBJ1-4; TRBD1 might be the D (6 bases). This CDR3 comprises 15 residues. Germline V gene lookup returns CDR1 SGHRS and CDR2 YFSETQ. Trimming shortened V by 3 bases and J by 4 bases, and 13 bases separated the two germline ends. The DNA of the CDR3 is TGCGCCAGCAGCTCGTCGGACAGTCGTAATGAAAAACTGTTTTTT. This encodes CASSSSDSRNEKLFF.